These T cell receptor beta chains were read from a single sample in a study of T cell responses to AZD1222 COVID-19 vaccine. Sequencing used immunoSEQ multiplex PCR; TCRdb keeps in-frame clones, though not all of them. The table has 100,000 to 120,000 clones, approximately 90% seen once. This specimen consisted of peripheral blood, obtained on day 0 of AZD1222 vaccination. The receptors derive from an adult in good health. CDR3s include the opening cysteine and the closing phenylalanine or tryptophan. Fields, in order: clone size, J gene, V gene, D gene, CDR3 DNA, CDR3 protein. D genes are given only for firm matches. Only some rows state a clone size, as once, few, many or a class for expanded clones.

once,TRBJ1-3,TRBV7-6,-,TGTGCCACGGAGGGCGGAAACACCATATATTTT,CATEGGNTIYF
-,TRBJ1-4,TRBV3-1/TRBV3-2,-,TGTGCCAGCAGCCTACAATCTGAGGGAAAACTGTTTTTT,CASSLQSEGKLFF
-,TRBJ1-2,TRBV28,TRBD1,TGTGCCAGCAGTCTACAGGGGAACTATGGCTACACCTTC,CASSLQGNYGYTF
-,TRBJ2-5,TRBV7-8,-,TGTGCCAGCAGCTTAGGGAGACTGGTCTCCCAAGAGACCCAGTACTTC,CASSLGRLVSQETQYF
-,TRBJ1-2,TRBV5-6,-,TGTGCCAGCAGCTTCACAGCAAGATCCGGCTACACCTTC,CASSFTARSGYTF
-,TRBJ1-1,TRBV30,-,TGTGCCTGGAGTGCCCTATCCCTGCGAGCTGAAGCTTTCTTT,CAWSALSLRAEAFF
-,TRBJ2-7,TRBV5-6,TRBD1,TGTGCCAGCAGCAGGGGACAGGGAAGATACGAGCAGTACTTC,CASSRGQGRYEQYF
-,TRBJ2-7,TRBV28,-,TGTGCCAGCAGTTTAATTCTCAACGAGCAGTACTTC,CASSLILNEQYF
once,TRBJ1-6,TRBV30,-,TGTGCCTTGGCTGGGTTGGACTCACCCCTCCACTTT,CALAGLDSPLHF
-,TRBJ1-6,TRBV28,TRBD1,TGTGCCAGCAGCCGGACAGGGGAAAATTCACCCCTCCACTTT,CASSRTGENSPLHF
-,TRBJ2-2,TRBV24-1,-,TGTGCCACCAGTGATTTGCGGCAGGGGACCACCGGGGAGCTGTTTTTT,CATSDLRQGTTGELFF
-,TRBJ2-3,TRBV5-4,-,TGTGCCAGCAGCCATTGGTCCGGTGGGGATACGCAGTATTTT,CASSHWSGGDTQYF
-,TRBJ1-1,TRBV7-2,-,TGTGCCAGCAGCTTAGGTGGAGGGGCACTAGGTGCTTTCTTT,CASSLGGGALGAFF
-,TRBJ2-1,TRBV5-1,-,TGCGCCAGCAGCTTGGATGATTGGAAGCAGTTCTTC,CASSLDDWKQFF
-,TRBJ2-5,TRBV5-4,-,TGTGCCAGCAGCGGGGGGGGCCACTTGGAGACCCAGTACTTC,CASSGGGHLETQYF
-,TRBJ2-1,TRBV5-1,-,TGCGCCAGCAGCCCCCGACGGTTTAATGAGCAGTTCTTC,CASSPRRFNEQFF
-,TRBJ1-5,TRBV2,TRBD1,TGTGCCAGCAGGACGCGACAGGGTAATCAGCCCCAGCATTTT,CASRTRQGNQPQHF
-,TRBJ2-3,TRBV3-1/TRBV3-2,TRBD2,TGTGCCAGCAGCGAGAGCGGGATTCGAGCAGATACGCAGTATTTT,CASSESGIRADTQYF
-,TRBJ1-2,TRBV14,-,TGTGCCAGCAGCCTATACACTAACTATGGCTACACCTTC,CASSLYTNYGYTF
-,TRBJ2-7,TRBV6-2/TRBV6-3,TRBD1,TGTGCCAGCAGCCCCGATCCGGGACAGGGGTACGAGCAGTACTTC,CASSPDPGQGYEQYF
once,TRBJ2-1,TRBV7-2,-,TGTGCCAGCAGCTTTGTGTTCGGCAATGAGCAGTTCTTC,CASSFVFGNEQFF
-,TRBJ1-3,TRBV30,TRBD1,TGTGCCTGGAGCCCGACAGGGGGCTATGGAAACACCATATATTTT,CAWSPTGGYGNTIYF
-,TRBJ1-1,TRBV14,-,TGTGCCAGCAGCCAGGGCCGGGACACTGAAGCTTTCTTT,CASSQGRDTEAFF
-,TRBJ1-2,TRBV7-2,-,TGTGCCAGCAGCGACCGCGGAGACCACTATGGCTACACCTTC,CASSDRGDHYGYTF
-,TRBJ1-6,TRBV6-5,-,TGTGCCAGCCGGGGAAATTCACCCCTCCACTTT,CASRGNSPLHF